The next 31 T cell receptor beta chains were all read from a single sample in a study of shared clonotypes between healthy human individuals. TCRdb keeps only in-frame clones here, not all; method: immunoSEQ multiplex PCR. The sample lists some 550,000 clones; about 97% were seen once. Material: naive CD4+ T cells sorted from blood. As to subset: CD45RA+ positively selected. The receptors come from a woman in her twenties or thirties in good health.

In its sample, this clone was seen once. The chain joins TRBV30 to TRBJ2-5; D unclear. The germline gives CDR1 GTSNPN, CDR2 SVGIG (reference sequence). V was trimmed by 0 bases and J by 2 bases, leaving 13 bases between them. The CDR3 loop spans 15 amino acids. CDR3 in amino acids: CAWSVIGGVQETQYF. The DNA of the CDR3 is TGTGCCTGGAGTGTAATCGGCGGAGTACAAGAGACCCAGTACTTC.

The chain combines TRBV4-1 with TRBJ1-3, with D possibly matching TRBD1 (6 bases). CDR1 MGHRA and CDR2 YSYEKL come from the germline V gene. Trimming shortened V by 2 bases and J by 0 bases, and 8 bases separated the two germline ends. The CDR3 has 15 residues. In nucleotides, the CDR3 is TGCGCCAGCAGCCAACTACAGGGCTCTGGAAACACCATATATTTT. Translated, it gives CASSQLQGSGNTIYF.

The CDR3 region has the DNA TGCGCCAGCAGCTCCGGGGGCGAGCAGTTCTTC. This gives the protein CASSSGGEQFF. This chain connects TRBV5-1 to TRBJ2-1; D possibly matches TRBD1 or TRBD2 (6 bases each). Germline loops: CDR1 SGHRS, CDR2 YFSETQ. V was shortened by 3 bases and J by 10 bases, with 8 bases between the two germline ends. The CDR3 has 11 residues.

This chain uses TRBV5-2 with TRBJ1-2; TRBD1, the table's D call, lacks a check against the DNA. TRBV5-2 is reported as a pseudogene. CDR3 length equals 15 residues. The CDR3, as DNA: TGTGCCAGCAGCCAAGAATTGACAGGGCCCTATGGCTACACCTTC. Protein product: CASSQELTGPYGYTF.

This chain uses TRBV19 with TRBJ1-2; perhaps TRBD1 as D (6 bases). Trimming stripped 7 bases from V and 5 bases from J, with 17 bases between. CDR3 length equals 14 residues. Germline V gene sequence: CDR1 LNHDA, CDR2 SQIVND (reference sequence). CDR3 in DNA: TGTGCCAGTAACCCGAACAGGGCGGAATATGGCTACACCTTC. Translation: CASNPNRAEYGYTF.

The rearrangement joins TRBV9 to TRBJ1-5; the D gene is possibly TRBD1 (5 bases). Trimming cost V 1 base and J 3 bases, with 11 bases left between them. In germline, CDR1 is SGDLS, CDR2 YYNGEE. This CDR3 comprises 15 residues. Written as DNA, the CDR3 is TGTGCCAGCAGCGTAAACACAGGCCCCAATCAGCCCCAGCATTTT. This codes for CASSVNTGPNQPQHF.

This clone came up once. The chain combines TRBV4-1 with TRBJ1-2; D call uncertain. Germline V lookup: CDR1 MGHRA, CDR2 YSYEKL. Trimming took off 1 base at V and 4 bases at J, with 19 bases between the two ends. The CDR3 consists of 17 residues. CDR3 sequence: CASSQVIDTGEGYGYTF. The CDR3 DNA reads TGCGCCAGCAGCCAAGTCATAGACACGGGTGAAGGCTATGGCTACACCTTC.

The chain carries TRBV4-1 and TRBJ1-5; D is undetermined. V lost 0 bases and J lost 2, with 5 bases in between. Germline CDR1 MGHRA, CDR2 YSYEKL. The CDR3 is 14 residues long. The CDR3 reads CASSQDFGNQPQHF. The CDR3 bases are TGCGCCAGCAGCCAAGATTTTGGCAATCAGCCCCAGCATTTT.

The V gene is TRBV5-4, the J gene TRBJ2-4; tentatively, D is TRBD1 (6 bases). Germline CDR1 is SGHNT and CDR2 is YYREEE (reference sequence). This CDR3 comprises 15 residues. The V end was cut by 4 bases, the J end by 0 bases, with 11 bases between. CDR3 sequence reads: CASSAMTGAKNIQYF. The CDR3 nucleotides are TGTGCCAGCAGCGCCATGACAGGAGCCAAAAACATTCAGTACTTC.

This clone was counted a few times. Other DNA sequences in this sample translate to the same CDR3. The chain employs TRBV5-1 and TRBJ2-1, with TRBD1 identical over 8 bases. Germline trimming cut 0 bases from V and 4 bases from J; bases unmatched to any gene: 0. Germline V gives CDR1 SGHRS, CDR2 YFSETQ. This CDR3 comprises 14 residues. In DNA form, the CDR3 reads TGCGCCAGCAGCTTGGGACAGGGGTACAATGAGCAGTTCTTC. This sequence encodes CASSLGQGYNEQFF.

The V gene is TRBV19, the J gene TRBJ2-3; TRBD2 might be the D (6 bases). Germline CDR1 reads LNHDA; CDR2 reads SQIVND (reference sequence). Between the trimmed V and J ends, which lost 4 bases and 5 bases, there was a span of 13 bases. CDR3 length equals 14 residues. The CDR3 here is CASSKVGTEDTQYF. The CDR3, as DNA: TGTGCCAGTAGTAAGGTCGGGACTGAAGATACGCAGTATTTT.

The chain recombines TRBV28 with TRBJ1-6; D ambiguous. V lost 8 bases, J lost 14 bases, and 25 bases lay in between. Germline V CDR1 and CDR2: MDHEN, SYDVKM. The CDR3 covers 15 residues. The CDR3 DNA sequence: TGTGCCAGCGTCGAACCGACCCCCTCGGGGAGGACCCTCCACTTT. As protein: CASVEPTPSGRTLHF.

The V call is TRBV5-1, the J call TRBJ2-3; D is perhaps TRBD2 (6 bases). CDR1 and CDR2 from the germline V gene are SGHRS and YFSETQ. This CDR3 is 16 amino acids long. The V end was cut by 0 bases, the J end by 5 bases, with 16 bases between. The chain's CDR3 is CASSLGIRELGDTQYF. In DNA form, the CDR3 reads TGCGCCAGCAGCTTGGGAATTCGGGAGCTGGGAGATACGCAGTATTTT.

The chain has TRBV28 and TRBJ2-7, with D perhaps matching TRBD1 (6 bases). Germline V lookup: CDR1 MDHEN, CDR2 SYDVKM. Trimming shortened V by 3 bases and J by 4 bases, and 16 bases separated the two germline ends. The CDR3 spans 15 residues. CDR3 in DNA: TGTGCCAGCAGTTTGGGGGTGTGGGGGCGGTACGAGCAGTACTTC. This encodes CASSLGVWGRYEQYF.

CDR3 nucleotide sequence: TGCGCCAGCAGTGAGAACACCCCGGGCACAGGGTTGGCTTTCTTT. Protein sequence: CASSENTPGTGLAFF. This sequence joins TRBV10-1 and TRBJ1-1, with a tentative D call TRBD1 (6 bases). CDR1 WNHNN and CDR2 SYGVQD come from the germline V gene (reference sequence). CDR3 length: 15 residues. The ends were cut back, 2 bases at V and 11 bases at J, with 21 bases in the middle.

The chain is built from TRBV5-1 and TRBJ2-1, with D possibly TRBD1 on 6 matching bases. Germline values: CDR1 SGHRS, CDR2 YFSETQ. This CDR3 spans 14 amino acids. The V end was cut by 0 bases, the J end by 4 bases, with 8 bases between. The CDR3 loop is CASSLGDKYNEQFF. The CDR3 DNA reads TGCGCCAGCAGCTTGGGGGACAAGTACAATGAGCAGTTCTTC.

Only one count was recorded for this clone. This chain uses TRBV18 with TRBJ2-2, with TRBD2 identical over 7 bases. This CDR3 is 16 amino acids long. V was clipped by 3 bases and J by 3 bases; unmatched bases: 7. Germline loops: CDR1 KGHSH, CDR2 LQKENI. The CDR3 region has the DNA TGTGCCAGCTCACCGTGGGAGGGCCTAGACACCGGGGAGCTGTTTTTT. This sequence encodes CASSPWEGLDTGELFF. Based on the CDR3 plus reference TRBV18 and TRBJ2-2, the full variable domain is NAGVMQNPRHLVRRRGQEARLRCSPMKGHSHVYWYRQLPEEGLKFMVYLQKENIIDESGMPKERFSAEFPKEGPSILRIQQVVRGDSAAYFCASSPWEGLDTGELFFGEGSRLTVL.

This chain connects TRBV4-2 to TRBJ2-7, with TRBD2 identical over 9 bases. Trimming at V came to 1 base and at J to 4 bases, leaving 2 bases not matched to a gene. CDR3 length: 14 residues. The V gene's germline CDR1 is LGHNA and CDR2 YNFKEQ. The CDR3 sequence is CASSQGLAGYEQYF. Here the CDR3 DNA reads TGTGCCAGCAGCCAAGGCCTAGCGGGGTACGAGCAGTACTTC.

This chain links TRBV25-1 with TRBJ1-3, with TRBD1 as a possible D gene (6 bases). The CDR3 has 15 residues. V dropped 4 bases and J dropped 6 bases, with 16 bases sitting between them. CDR1 and CDR2 from the germline V gene are MGHDK and SYGVNS. CDR3 loop: CASSGSFRQANTIYF. The DNA of the CDR3 is TGTGCCAGCAGTGGATCTTTTCGACAGGCAAACACCATATATTTT.

This sequence joins TRBV28 and TRBJ2-2; D is possibly TRBD1 or TRBD2 (5 bases each). Per germline, CDR1 MDHEN and CDR2 SYDVKM. V was cut by 6 bases and J by 5 bases, with 10 bases left in between. The CDR3 covers 13 residues. The CDR3, as DNA: TGTGCCAGCAGCCTCGGGACGACCGGGGAGCTGTTTTTT. Amino acids: CASSLGTTGELFF.

The chain employs TRBV5-1 and TRBJ2-1; 7 nucleotides line up with TRBD2. The CDR3 sequence is 14 residues long. Germline V gives CDR1 SGHRS, CDR2 YFSETQ. The V gene end was trimmed by 0 bases and the J gene end by 11 bases; junction bases not matched to a gene: 8. For the CDR3, the DNA is TGCGCCAGCAGCTTGGATGTTAGCGGGCCGAAGCAGTTCTTC. Translating gives CASSLDVSGPKQFF.

The chain employs TRBV19 and TRBJ2-2; D is possibly TRBD1 (5 bases). Germline values: CDR1 LNHDA, CDR2 SQIVND (reference sequence). There are 19 residues in the CDR3. The V gene lost 1 base and the J gene lost 5 bases, with 23 bases spanning the gap. The CDR3 reads CASSIVRWGFSSNTGELFF. CDR3 bases: TGTGCCAGTAGTATAGTTCGGTGGGGCTTCAGCTCTAATACCGGGGAGCTGTTTTTT.

This chain links TRBV5-1 with TRBJ2-7; possibly TRBD1 for D (6 bases). The CDR3 covers 14 residues. The ends were cut back, 4 bases at V and 3 bases at J, with 14 bases in the middle. Germline values: CDR1 SGHRS, CDR2 YFSETQ. In nucleotides, the CDR3 is TGCGCCAGCAGCCCAGGACAGATGAACTACGAGCAGTACTTC. Its translation: CASSPGQMNYEQYF.

The chain employs TRBV11-3 and TRBJ2-2, with D maybe TRBD1 (6 bases). Germline V lookup: CDR1 SGHNT, CDR2 YENEEA. CDR3 length: 15 residues. With 1 base removed from V and 7 bases from J, the gap between germline ends came to 13 bases. In DNA form, the CDR3 reads TGTGCCAGCAGCTTAGCGGGGACAAACGGCGGGGAGCTGTTTTTT. Its translation: CASSLAGTNGGELFF.

The rearrangement links TRBV6-1 to TRBJ2-7; 9 positions match TRBD2. Germline CDR1 reads MNHNS; CDR2 reads SASEGT. Trimming took 6 bases from V and 3 from J; bases not matched to a gene: 3. CDR3 length: 13 residues. Here the CDR3 DNA reads TGTGCCAGCAGGCCTAGCGGGAACTACGAGCAGTACTTC. The encoded protein is CASRPSGNYEQYF.

The chain uses TRBV7-9 and TRBJ2-1; D gene ambiguous. The CDR3 extends over 13 amino acids. Germline V gene data show CDR1 as SEHNR and CDR2 as FQNEAQ (reference sequence). Trimming took 1 base from V and 9 from J, leaving 10 bases between them. The CDR3 loop is CASSLGLVGEQFF. CDR3 DNA: TGTGCCAGCAGCTTAGGACTTGTCGGTGAGCAGTTCTTC.

The rearrangement links TRBV7-2 to TRBJ2-4, with 7 bases identical to TRBD2. Germline CDR1 SGHTA, CDR2 FQGNSA. This CDR3 is built from 16 residues. Losses at the gene ends were 0 bases for V and 9 bases for J; bases not matched to a gene: 11. DNA of the CDR3: TGTGCCAGCAGCTTAGCCGGGGGAGGGAGGGTCGGCATTCAGTACTTC. This translates into CASSLAGGGRVGIQYF.

The chain combines TRBV6-1 with TRBJ1-5; 9 bases map to TRBD1. This CDR3 region has 13 residues. The germline V gene has CDR1 MNHNS and CDR2 SASEGT. V shed 7 bases, J shed 6 bases, and the junction held 4 bases outside the gene matches. CDR3 loop: CASIGTGFQPQHF. Here the CDR3 DNA reads TGTGCCAGCATAGGGACAGGGTTTCAGCCCCAGCATTTT.

J is TRBJ1-1 and V is TRBV5-1; 7 positions match TRBD1. The V gene end was trimmed by 0 bases and the J gene end by 5 bases; junction bases not matched to a gene: 4. There are 14 residues in the CDR3. Germline lookup yields CDR1 SGHRS and CDR2 YFSETQ. CDR3 DNA: TGCGCCAGCAGCTTGGCGACAGGGAATACTGAAGCTTTCTTT. It codes for CASSLATGNTEAFF.

The chain is built from TRBV5-1 and TRBJ2-7, with 7 nucleotides matching TRBD1. The CDR3 is made up of 16 amino acids. V was clipped by 0 bases and J by 4 bases; unmatched bases: 10. Germline loops: CDR1 SGHRS, CDR2 YFSETQ. The CDR3 DNA reads as TGCGCCAGCAGCTTGGCGACAGGGAGAGGATTATACGAGCAGTACTTC. It codes for CASSLATGRGLYEQYF.

The V gene is TRBV5-1, the J gene TRBJ2-1; no definite D call. Germline V gene sequence: CDR1 SGHRS, CDR2 YFSETQ. Trimming stripped 0 bases from V and 5 bases from J, with 12 bases between. CDR3 length: 15 amino acids. This chain's CDR3 is CASSLGAFTNNEQFF. As DNA, the CDR3 is TGCGCCAGCAGCTTGGGGGCGTTTACGAACAATGAGCAGTTCTTC.